The 2 T cell receptor beta chains given below trace back to one sample, sequenced in a study of CD8 T cells in seronegative destructive rheumatoid arthritis. Profiling relied on immunoSEQ multiplex PCR, and the TCRdb table lists in-frame clones only, not all of them. The data show 4,000 to 5,000 clones, 72% seen once. Sequencing was performed on CD8+ T cells from blood. These receptors originate from a woman aged 50-70 years with seronegative destructive rheumatoid arthritis.

The V gene is TRBV2, the J gene TRBJ1-2, with D perhaps TRBD1 (5 bases). V was shortened by 0 bases and J by 5 bases, with 28 bases between the two germline ends. This CDR3 has 20 residues. Germline V lookup: CDR1 SNHLY, CDR2 FYNNEI. CDR3 sequence (DNA): TGTGCCAGCAGTGAAGCCTCAGTAAGACAGTTTATCACATACCTTTATGGCTACACCTTC. It codes for CASSEASVRQFITYLYGYTF.

This clone ranks as medium-sized. The chain combines TRBV11-3 with TRBJ1-1; D is possibly TRBD1 (6 bases). The length of the CDR3 is 14 residues. CDR1 and CDR2 from the germline V gene are SGHNT and YENEEA. Deletions cut 6 bases from V and 1 base from J, with 12 bases between. This chain's CDR3 is CASSRGGTNTEAFF. As DNA, the CDR3 is TGTGCCAGCAGTAGGGGGGGAACGAACACTGAAGCTTTCTTT.